The entry that follows covers one TCR beta chain sequence. Its antigen is unidentified. This PCR relied on a set of 60 Vbeta primers and 13 Jbeta primers. Profiled with immunoSEQ multiplex PCR; TCRdb holds only in-frame clones, not every one. This sample's table reports under 200,000 clones. This entry belongs to a study of cytomegalovirus exposure and HLA in healthy donors. Study observations and caveats: In a later analysis, parvovirus B19, influenza, CMV and Epstein-Barr virus appeared linked to several top co-occurrence clusters.

V was clipped by 0 bases and J by 3 bases, with 12 bases between them. This CDR3 spans 15 amino acids. Germline CDR1 is SGHDT and CDR2 is YYEEEE. This clonotype was obtained from a man under 40 in good health and CMV-seronegative. Sequenced sample: PBMCs. The rearrangement links TRBV5-6 to TRBJ1-1, with D perhaps matching TRBD1 (5 bases). The CDR3 DNA is TGTGCCAGCAGCTTGGTTCAGGGCGTGGACACTGAAGCTTTCTTT. Its protein is CASSLVQGVDTEAFF.